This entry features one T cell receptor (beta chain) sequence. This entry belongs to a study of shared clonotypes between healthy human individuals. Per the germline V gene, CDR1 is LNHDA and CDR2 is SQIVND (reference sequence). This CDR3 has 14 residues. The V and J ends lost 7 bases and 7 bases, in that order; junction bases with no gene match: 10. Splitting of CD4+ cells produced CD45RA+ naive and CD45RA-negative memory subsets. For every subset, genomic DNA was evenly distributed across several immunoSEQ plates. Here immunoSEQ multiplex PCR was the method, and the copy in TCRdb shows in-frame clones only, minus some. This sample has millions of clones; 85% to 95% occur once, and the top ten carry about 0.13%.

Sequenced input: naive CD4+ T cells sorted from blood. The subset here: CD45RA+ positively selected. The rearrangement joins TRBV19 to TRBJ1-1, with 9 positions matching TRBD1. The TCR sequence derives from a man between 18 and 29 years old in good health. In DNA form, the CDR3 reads TGTGCCAGTACTAAAACAGGGGGCGCAAGTGAAGCTTTCTTT. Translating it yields CASTKTGGASEAFF.